What follows are 7 T cell receptor beta chains derived from one specimen sequenced in a study of blood T cell repertoires in COVID-19. Some clones are missing from TCRdb's copy, which holds only in-frame ones; the method was immunoSEQ multiplex PCR. The sample yields roughly 180,000 clones, 81% seen once. The sequenced sample was PBMCs or T cells enriched from blood (not recorded which). These receptors originate from a woman in her forties with acute COVID-19.

J is TRBJ2-7 and V is TRBV7-4, with D maybe TRBD2 (6 bases). Germline CDR1 and CDR2: SGHVT and SQSDAQ. The CDR3 runs to 11 residues. The DNA of the CDR3 is TGTGCCAGCAGCTTGGGTCAGTCTGGGAGGGTC. It specifies CASSLGQSGRV.

This chain uses TRBV5-1 with TRBJ2-2; maybe TRBD1 (6 bases). Germline CDR1 and CDR2: SGHRS and YFSETQ. The CDR3 is made up of 15 amino acids. V shed 2 bases and J shed 6 bases, with 14 bases lying between them. The CDR3 sequence is CASSFSGAAPGELFF. Here the CDR3 DNA reads TGCGCCAGCAGCTTCTCAGGGGCGGCGCCCGGGGAGCTGTTTTTT.

The chain couples TRBV29-1 to TRBJ1-2, with a possible D match to TRBD1 (5 bases). Per germline, CDR1 SQVTM and CDR2 ANQGSEA. The CDR3 consists of 15 residues. V was pared by 5 bases and J by 0 bases, with 16 bases between. The CDR3 reads CSVLFDSLANYGYTF. As DNA, the CDR3 is TGCAGCGTTCTGTTTGACAGTTTAGCTAACTATGGCTACACCTTC.

V usage is TRBV18 and J usage is TRBJ2-1; D may be TRBD1 (6 bases). Trimming removed 6 bases at V and 5 bases at J, with 11 bases between. Germline CDR1 is KGHSH and CDR2 is LQKENI. This CDR3 region has 13 residues. Here the CDR3 DNA reads TGTGCCAGCTCCCAACAGGGAAACAATGAGCAGTTCTTC. As protein: CASSQQGNNEQFF.

The chain recombines TRBV5-5 with TRBJ2-7; 8 bases line up with TRBD1. The CDR3 totals 16 residues. The V gene end was trimmed by 2 bases and the J gene end by 3 bases; junction bases not matched to a gene: 10. Germline CDR1 and CDR2: SGHKS and YYEKEE (reference sequence). The CDR3: CASSFDRGPFHYEQYV. CDR3 DNA: TGTGCCAGCAGCTTTGACAGGGGCCCCTTTCACTACGAGCAGTACGTC.

The rearrangement uses TRBV11-3 and TRBJ1-2; TRBD1 aligns across 7 bases. Trimming removed 1 base from V and 3 bases from J; junction bases left unmatched: 5. Germline V gene lookup returns CDR1 SGHNT and CDR2 YENEEA. The CDR3 runs 15 residues. The CDR3 spells CASSLGDSGYYGYTF. The CDR3 region has the DNA TGTGCCAGCAGCTTAGGGGACAGCGGGTACTATGGCTACACCTTC.

This chain connects TRBV28 to TRBJ1-6; 8 nucleotides line up with TRBD1. In germline, CDR1 is MDHEN, CDR2 SYDVKM. The CDR3 runs to 15 residues. Trimming cost V 6 bases and J 7 bases; bases outside gene matches: 8. As DNA, the CDR3 is TGTGCCAGCAGGGACGGACAGGGAGGAAATTCACCCCTCCACTTT. This translates into CASRDGQGGNSPLHF.